Included here is one T cell receptor (beta chain) sequence, with context. Its antigen is undetermined. The CDR3 loop spans 16 amino acids. The trim removed 0 bases at V and 1 base at J, leaving 6 bases unmatched. Germline CDR1 reads SGHDT; CDR2 reads YYEEEE. This record comes from a study of cytomegalovirus exposure and HLA in healthy donors. Turning to the study itself: From HLA-typed donors, an early data release held 70 million to 95 million unique TCRs. Study conclusions and caveats: In a later analysis, DRB1 alleles had the most associated TCRs; HLA-C alleles the fewest. Reportedly, a later analysis found an Asian-associated ancestry cluster had fewer N-insertions than the approximately 700-donor mean.

This PCR relied on a set of 60 Vbeta primers and 13 Jbeta primers. Data came from immunoSEQ multiplex PCR; TCRdb stores just in-frame clones and leaves some out. The profile shows over 130,000 clones, roughly 80% of them singletons. Sequencing was done on a sample of PBMCs. This sequence was found in a female donor in good health and CMV-seronegative. This chain joins TRBV5-6 and TRBJ2-5, with 7 nucleotides matching TRBD1. The chain's CDR3 is CASSLGTGTFQETQYF. DNA of the CDR3: TGTGCCAGCAGCTTGGGGACAGGAACCTTCCAAGAGACCCAGTACTTC.